Following are 17 T cell receptor beta chains from one sample sequenced in a study of blood T cell repertoires in COVID-19. Data came from immunoSEQ multiplex PCR; TCRdb stores just in-frame clones and leaves some out. The data hold approximately 330,000 clones, with approximately 83% observed a single time. The sequenced material came from PBMCs or T cells enriched from blood (not recorded which). These receptors were collected from a woman in her thirties or forties with acute COVID-19.

This clone was observed a handful of times. The chain has TRBV7-2 and TRBJ2-2; tentative D call: TRBD1 (8 bases). The CDR3 spans 13 residues. The germline V gene has CDR1 SGHTA and CDR2 FQGNSA. CDR3 sequence reads: CGGGTGPTGELFF. The CDR3 bases are TGTGGGGGAGGGACAGGACCGACCGGGGAGCTGTTTTTT.

The chain recombines TRBV12-3 or TRBV12-4 with TRBJ2-3; D possibly corresponds to TRBD2 (5 bases). This CDR3 region has 13 residues. Trimming pared 3 bases from V and 4 bases from J, leaving 8 bases between. The CDR3 spells CASSFLAADTQYF. The CDR3 nucleotides read TGTGCCAGCAGTTTCCTAGCTGCAGATACGCAGTATTTT.

The CDR3: CASSDSITEGNEQFF. In nucleotides, the CDR3 is TGTGCCAGCAGTGACTCAATCACTGAGGGCAATGAGCAGTTCTTC. The J gene is TRBJ2-1, the V gene TRBV6-4; tentatively, D is TRBD2 (5 bases). The CDR3 has 15 residues. V lost 0 bases and J 6 bases, leaving 12 bases between the germline ends. Germline V gene lookup returns CDR1 MRHNA and CDR2 SNTAGT.

This rearrangement joins TRBV7-2 to TRBJ2-1, with D unresolved. This CDR3 is built from 18 residues. Trimming pared 1 base from V and 4 bases from J, leaving 20 bases between. CDR1 and CDR2 from the germline V gene are SGHTA and FQGNSA. CDR3 nucleotides: TGTGCCAGCAGCTTAGAGGCGGCGGCTACCTCGGTATACAATGAGCAGTTCTTC. It yields the protein CASSLEAAATSVYNEQFF. Filled out from reference TRBV7-2 and TRBJ2-1, the complete variable domain reads GAGVSQSPSNKVTEKGKDVELRCDPISGHTALYWYRQSLGQGLEFLIYFQGNSAPDKSGLPSDRFSAERTGGSVSTLTIQRTQQEDSAVYLCASSLEAAATSVYNEQFFGPGTRLTVL.

This chain joins TRBV2 and TRBJ1-1; D is ambiguous. Germline-derived CDR1 and CDR2 are SNHLY and FYNNEI. The V and J ends lost 0 bases and 7 bases respectively, with 6 bases between them. This CDR3 contains 12 residues. The chain's CDR3 is CASSEAGYEAFF. CDR3 DNA: TGTGCCAGCAGTGAAGCCGGGTATGAAGCTTTCTTT.

About this clone: Other DNA variants within this sample encode the same CDR3. V gene TRBV7-3 combines with J gene TRBJ2-5; TRBD2 is a possible D gene (5 bases). This CDR3 spans 13 amino acids. Germline CDR1 and CDR2: SGHTA and FQGTGA. V lost 2 bases to trimming and J lost 5 bases, with 9 bases between them. CDR3 DNA: TGTGCCAGCAGCTTAGGAGGCCGGGAGACCCAGTACTTC. Protein: CASSLGGRETQYF. The full variable domain, in which reference TRBV7-3 and TRBJ2-5 provide the parts outside the CDR3, is GAGVSQTPSNKVTEKGKYVELRCDPISGHTALYWYRQSLGQGPEFLIYFQGTGAADDSGLPNDRFFAVRPEGSVSTLKIQRTERGDSAVYLCASSLGGRETQYFGPGTRLLVL.

The CDR3 nucleotides read TGTGCCAGCAGAACGGACAGCTATGGCTACACCTTC. It is translated as CASRTDSYGYTF. V is TRBV2 and J is TRBJ1-2; possibly TRBD1 for D (6 bases). The V and J ends lost 6 bases and 4 bases respectively, with 9 bases between them. Germline V lookup: CDR1 SNHLY, CDR2 FYNNEI. The CDR3 runs 12 residues.

CDR3 region: CASIQTGAVTEAFF. The CDR3 DNA follows: TGTGCCAGCATTCAGACAGGGGCGGTCACTGAAGCTTTCTTT. The V and J genes are TRBV2 and TRBJ1-1; 8 positions match TRBD1. V gave up 7 bases and J gave up 4 bases; unmatched junction bases: 8. Germline V gene sequence: CDR1 SNHLY, CDR2 FYNNEI. This CDR3 is 14 amino acids long. The full variable domain, with the rest looked up from reference TRBV2 and TRBJ1-1, is EPEVTQTPSHQVTQMGQEVILRCVPISNHLYFYWYRQILGQKVEFLVSFYNNEISEKSEIFDDQFSVERPDGSNFTLKIRSTKLEDSAMYFCASIQTGAVTEAFFGQGTRLTVV.

The gene calls are TRBV5-6 and TRBJ1-1, with 7 bases identical to TRBD1. Looked up from germline, CDR1 is SGHDT and CDR2 is YYEEEE. J lost 6 bases, V lost 4 bases, and 12 bases had no gene match. The CDR3 totals 15 residues. The CDR3 spells CASSPEPLQGAEAFF. The CDR3 DNA reads as TGTGCCAGCAGCCCAGAGCCACTCCAGGGGGCTGAAGCTTTCTTT.

The chain employs TRBV11-2 and TRBJ2-3, with 7 bases fitting TRBD1. J lost 2 bases, V lost 1 base, and 9 bases had no gene match. This CDR3 contains 17 residues. Germline V gene lookup returns CDR1 SGHAT and CDR2 FQNNGV. The CDR3 reads CASSLVPLGQNTDTQYF. As DNA, the CDR3 is TGTGCCAGCAGCTTAGTGCCCCTGGGACAGAACACAGATACGCAGTATTTT. Full variable domain (rest looked up from reference TRBV11-2 and TRBJ2-3): EAGVAQSPRYKIIEKRQSVAFWCNPISGHATLYWYQQILGQGPKLLIQFQNNGVVDDSQLPKDRFSAERLKGVDSTLKIQPAKLEDSAVYLCASSLVPLGQNTDTQYFGPGTRLTVL.

The chain links TRBV29-1 to TRBJ1-5; the D gene is possibly TRBD1 (5 bases). Trimming stripped 2 bases from V and 5 bases from J, with 10 bases between. The length of the CDR3 is 13 residues. Germline V lookup: CDR1 SQVTM, CDR2 ANQGSEA. Here the CDR3 DNA reads TGCAGCGTTGAACAGGGCATGGATCAGCCCCAGCATTTT. Amino acid sequence: CSVEQGMDQPQHF.

The table lists this clone with a few counts. The rearrangement joins TRBV5-4 to TRBJ2-2; weak D call: TRBD1 (5 bases). Germline CDR1 reads SGHNT; CDR2 reads YYREEE (reference sequence). The CDR3 has 15 amino acids. V was pared by 1 base and J by 1 base, with 8 bases between. The CDR3 nucleotides read TGTGCCAGCAGCTTGCAGGGAAAGAACACCGGGGAGCTGTTTTTT. It translates to CASSLQGKNTGELFF.

The chain joins TRBV5-1 to TRBJ1-2, with 7 bases lining up with TRBD1. Trimming at V came to 2 bases and at J to 4 bases, leaving 8 bases not matched to a gene. Germline V gene sequence: CDR1 SGHRS, CDR2 YFSETQ. The CDR3 is 15 amino acids. This chain's CDR3 is CASSFGSGTAYGYTF. DNA for the CDR3: TGCGCCAGCAGCTTTGGTTCCGGGACAGCCTATGGCTACACCTTC.

This rearrangement joins TRBV6-5 to TRBJ2-7; 7 positions match TRBD1. With V trimmed by 0 bases and J by 9 bases, 14 bases remained unmatched. Germline CDR1 reads MNHEY; CDR2 reads SVGAGI. The CDR3 totals 16 residues. CDR3 residues: CASSYSTRGLLGWQYF. The CDR3 bases are TGTGCCAGCAGTTACTCGACGAGGGGGCTCCTGGGGTGGCAGTACTTC.

The chain has TRBV3-1 (or the pseudogene TRBV3-2) and TRBJ2-7; unclear D gene. This CDR3 contains 14 residues. In germline, CDR1 is LGHDT, CDR2 YNNKEL (reference sequence). V shed 1 base and J shed 2 bases, with 9 bases lying between them. The CDR3 DNA follows: TGTGCCAGCAGCCAAGGCTTAGAGACCTACGAGCAGTACTTC. It yields the protein CASSQGLETYEQYF.

This sequence joins TRBV7-2 and TRBJ2-3; 12 nucleotides match TRBD2. The trim removed 5 bases at V and 0 bases at J, leaving 9 bases unmatched. Germline CDR1 is SGHTA and CDR2 is FQGNSA. The CDR3 totals 18 residues. CDR3 sequence reads: CASSPGLAGPTSTDTQYF. CDR3 in DNA: TGTGCCAGCAGCCCCGGACTAGCGGGGCCAACTAGCACAGATACGCAGTATTTT. Variable domain in full (rest from reference TRBV7-2 and TRBJ2-3): GAGVSQSPSNKVTEKGKDVELRCDPISGHTALYWYRQSLGQGLEFLIYFQGNSAPDKSGLPSDRFSAERTGGSVSTLTIQRTQQEDSAVYLCASSPGLAGPTSTDTQYFGPGTRLTVL.

Comment on this clone: One end of the junction varies from germline; a read error may be responsible. The chain links TRBV7-9 to TRBJ2-3, with 9 positions matching TRBD1. The CDR3 runs 14 residues. The germline V gene encodes CDR1 SEHNR and CDR2 FQNEAQ (reference sequence). The CDR3, as DNA: TGTGCCAGCAGCTTAGGGAGGGACAGGGTCCTGACCTACTTT. This encodes CASSLGRDRVLTYF.